The 22 T cell receptor beta chains below come from one sample, sequenced in a study of blood T cell repertoires in COVID-19. Assay used: immunoSEQ multiplex PCR; TCRdb lists only in-frame clones, some missing. The sample has some 330,000 clones, 75% to 90% seen once. The specimen was PBMCs or T cells enriched from blood (not recorded which). Source of these receptors: a woman aged 45-65 years who had recovered from COVID-19.

The chain employs TRBV20-1 and TRBJ1-1; 10 bases match TRBD1. In germline, CDR1 is DFQATT, CDR2 SNEGSKA (reference sequence). Trimming at V came to 3 bases and at J to 11 bases, leaving 3 bases not matched to a gene. CDR3 length equals 11 residues. The CDR3: CSARTGGKAFF. The CDR3 DNA is TGCAGTGCTAGGACAGGGGGCAAGGCTTTCTTT.

The CDR3 region is CASSLRDTPQETQYF. CDR3 DNA: TGTGCCAGCAGCTTGAGGGACACGCCCCAAGAGACCCAGTACTTC. This chain connects TRBV5-4 to TRBJ2-5, with D perhaps TRBD1 (6 bases). The CDR3 contains 15 residues. Germline V CDR1 and CDR2: SGHNT, YYREEE (reference sequence). V lost 1 base, J lost 1 base, and 11 bases lay in between.

The chain links TRBV4-1 to TRBJ2-2; D may be TRBD1 (5 bases). The V end lost 2 bases, the J end lost 3 bases, and 13 bases lay between the germline ends. The CDR3 is 16 amino acids. The germline CDR1 and CDR2 sequences are MGHRA and YSYEKL. CDR3 DNA sequence: TGCGCCAGCAGCCAAACACTCGACAGCTACACCGGGGAGCTGTTTTTT. Translating gives CASSQTLDSYTGELFF.

CDR3 coding DNA: TGCGCCAGGCGTTCAGGGGGTCCGAACACCGGGGAGCTGTTTTTT. The encoded protein is CARRSGGPNTGELFF. J is TRBJ2-2 and V is TRBV10-1; 7 bases agree with TRBD1. The V segment lost 9 bases and the J segment 0 bases; nucleotides outside the gene matches: 7. Germline V gives CDR1 WNHNN, CDR2 SYGVQD (reference sequence). The CDR3 has 15 amino acids.

This rearrangement joins TRBV6-1 to TRBJ2-1, with D maybe TRBD1 (6 bases). Germline V gene sequence: CDR1 MNHNS, CDR2 SASEGT. The CDR3 length is 16 residues. V shed 2 bases and J shed 6 bases, with 17 bases lying between them. CDR3 protein: CASSEIQGTTINEQFF. CDR3 DNA sequence: TGTGCCAGCAGTGAAATACAGGGTACAACAATCAATGAGCAGTTCTTC.

V and J are TRBV19 and TRBJ1-2; D ambiguous. Germline V gives CDR1 LNHDA, CDR2 SQIVND (reference sequence). The CDR3 contains 11 residues. V shed 8 bases and J shed 8 bases, with 12 bases lying between them. The CDR3 region has the DNA TGTGCCAGTTTCGGGATTAACGGCTACACCTTC. It specifies CASFGINGYTF.

This sequence joins TRBV6-5 and TRBJ1-1; tentatively, D is TRBD1 (5 bases). V shed 6 bases and J shed 0 bases, with 11 bases lying between them. The CDR3 contains 14 residues. Germline V gene data show CDR1 as MNHEY and CDR2 as SVGAGI. CDR3 sequence: CASSRTLLNTEAFF. The CDR3 DNA reads as TGTGCCAGCAGCAGGACATTGTTGAACACTGAAGCTTTCTTT.

The V gene is TRBV6-2 or TRBV6-3, the J gene TRBJ2-7, with 11 nucleotides matching TRBD1. The junction had 2 bases not matched to a gene; V was cut back by 5 bases and J by 2 bases. Looked up from germline, CDR1 is MNHEY and CDR2 is SVGEGT. This CDR3 is built from 14 residues. CDR3 DNA sequence: TGTGCCAGCAGTAGGGGACAGGGGGCCTACGAGCAGTACTTC. It translates to CASSRGQGAYEQYF.

CDR3 amino acids: CASSLGFQGEKLFF. CDR3 DNA: TGTGCCAGCAGCCTGGGGTTTCAGGGGGAAAAACTGTTTTTT. The chain has TRBV5-6 and TRBJ1-4, with a weak D call TRBD1 (6 bases). Looked up from germline, CDR1 is SGHDT and CDR2 is YYEEEE. The CDR3 spans 14 residues. V was cut by 4 bases and J by 8 bases, with 15 bases left in between.

On this clone: Germline is not matched at one junction end, which may reflect a read error. The chain has TRBV7-7 and TRBJ2-5; tentatively, D is TRBD2 (5 bases). CDR1 is SSHAT and CDR2 is FNYEAQ in the germline V gene (reference sequence). The CDR3 is 15 residues long. In DNA form, the CDR3 reads TGTGCTAGCAGCTTAGCCAGGACTGCCCAAGAGACCCAGTACTTC. As protein: CASSLARTAQETQYF. The full variable domain, its missing parts supplied by reference TRBV7-7 and TRBJ2-5, is GAGVSQSPRYKVTKRGQDVTLRCDPISSHATLYWYQQALGQGPEFLTYFNYEAQPDKSGLPSDRFSAERPEGSISTLTIQRTEQRDSAMYRCASSLARTAQETQYFGPGTRLLVL.

The chain couples TRBV6-5 to TRBJ1-2; a weak D match, TRBD1 (5 bases). V lost 0 bases to trimming and J lost 3 bases, with 11 bases between them. The germline V gene encodes CDR1 MNHEY and CDR2 SVGAGI. This CDR3 has 15 residues. The CDR3 reads CASSYSTGGDYGYTF. The CDR3 DNA is TGTGCCAGCAGTTACTCGACGGGGGGGGACTATGGCTACACCTTC.

This clone has just a few counts. This chain uses TRBV7-3 with TRBJ2-2; TRBD1 matches 7 bases. This CDR3 spans 15 amino acids. Looked up from germline, CDR1 is SGHTA and CDR2 is FQGTGA. V lost 8 bases and J lost 3; bases outside the gene matches: 9. CDR3 DNA sequence: TGTGCCAGCGGTCCCCCGGGACAGCACACCGGGGAGCTGTTTTTT. Translating gives CASGPPGQHTGELFF.

The gene calls are TRBV2 and TRBJ2-2, with D possibly TRBD2 on 5 matching bases. This CDR3 is 13 amino acids long. Trimming pared 6 bases from V and 8 bases from J, leaving 13 bases between. CDR1 SNHLY and CDR2 FYNNEI come from the germline V gene. The CDR3 coding sequence is TGTGCCAGCAGCGTAGGACTGGCTGGGGAGCTGTTTTTT. The encoded protein is CASSVGLAGELFF.

This chain joins TRBV19 and TRBJ1-3, with D possibly being TRBD1 (5 bases). The CDR3 contains 15 residues. The germline gives CDR1 LNHDA, CDR2 SQIVND (reference sequence). V was clipped by 9 bases and J by 1 base, with 16 bases between them. The CDR3 nucleotides read TGTGCCAGCACACCTCGGACATTATCTGGAAACACCATATATTTT. It specifies CASTPRTLSGNTIYF.

This clone was detected many times. The chain combines TRBV14 with TRBJ1-2, with a possible D match to TRBD1 (6 bases). Looked up from germline, CDR1 is SGHDN and CDR2 is FVKESK. The CDR3 totals 17 residues. V dropped 1 base and J dropped 4 bases, with 19 bases sitting between them. CDR3 in DNA: TGTGCCAGCAGCCAAGGGGCAGGGGTCCAGACTGGCTATGGCTACACCTTC. Its translation is CASSQGAGVQTGYGYTF.

This clone was seen a handful of times. This chain links TRBV2 with TRBJ1-1; no definite D call. There are 14 residues in the CDR3. CDR1 SNHLY and CDR2 FYNNEI come from the germline V gene. The germline V and J ends were trimmed by 5 bases and 3 bases, with 13 bases remaining between them. The CDR3 loop is CASSSPARDTEAFF. CDR3 nucleotide sequence: TGTGCCAGCAGTTCCCCAGCGAGGGACACTGAAGCTTTCTTT.

The chain links TRBV7-7 to TRBJ2-2; 10 nucleotides align to TRBD2. Germline values: CDR1 SSHAT, CDR2 FNYEAQ (reference sequence). V lost 2 bases, J lost 5 bases, and 11 bases stayed unmatched. The CDR3 covers 18 residues. The CDR3 nucleotides are TGTGCCAGCAGCTTAAGCGGAGGGGCTAGCGGGAGTACCGGGGAGCTGTTTTTT. Translated, it gives CASSLSGGASGSTGELFF.

This sequence joins TRBV7-9 and TRBJ2-7; D possibly corresponds to TRBD1 (6 bases). This CDR3 comprises 13 residues. Germline V gene lookup returns CDR1 SEHNR and CDR2 FQNEAQ (reference sequence). V was cut by 5 bases and J by 2 bases, with 10 bases left in between. CDR3 coding DNA: TGTGCCAGCAGCCGACAGGCCACCTACGAGCAGTACTTC. Translation: CASSRQATYEQYF.

The chain links TRBV2 to TRBJ1-4; no definite D call. CDR1 and CDR2 from the germline V gene are SNHLY and FYNNEI. The V gene lost 4 bases and the J gene lost 6 bases, with 6 bases spanning the gap. The CDR3 sequence is 12 residues long. CDR3 DNA sequence: TGTGCCAGCAGTGCCCCTGATGAAAAACTGTTTTTT. It yields the protein CASSAPDEKLFF.

This chain uses TRBV2 with TRBJ1-2; D remains unclear. CDR3 length equals 12 residues. Germline V CDR1 and CDR2: SNHLY, FYNNEI. V dropped 4 bases and J dropped 0 bases, with 3 bases sitting between them. The CDR3 loop is CASSGPNYGYTF. DNA of the CDR3: TGTGCCAGCAGTGGGCCTAACTATGGCTACACCTTC.

With respect to this clone: This sample includes further DNA sequences coding for the same CDR3. The rearrangement links TRBV3-1 (or the pseudogene TRBV3-2) to TRBJ1-3; 8 bases line up with TRBD1. CDR3 length equals 13 residues. V shed 2 bases and J 6 bases; nucleotides not matched to a gene: 0. From germline, CDR1 is LGHDT and CDR2 YNNKEL (reference sequence). CDR3 protein: CASSQQGANTIYF. The DNA of the CDR3 is TGTGCCAGCAGCCAACAGGGGGCAAACACCATATATTTT.

The V and J genes are TRBV2 and TRBJ1-1; no firm D call. V was clipped by 4 bases and J by 1 base, with 10 bases between them. Germline CDR1 is SNHLY and CDR2 is FYNNEI. The CDR3 has 14 residues. CDR3 amino acids: CASSVPIPNTEAFF. The CDR3 nucleotides read TGTGCCAGCAGTGTCCCCATCCCGAACACTGAAGCTTTCTTT.